This T cell receptor beta chain was identified during a study of identical twins. This clonotype was found many times. Its antigen remains unknown. MiXCR was run by TCRdb on the 5' RACE reads, yielding one entry per CDR3 protein. The data hold roughly 490,000 distinct CDR3 sequences, with approximately 15% observed a single time. Trimming took 7 bases from V and 3 from J, leaving 13 bases between them. The CDR3 is made up of 12 amino acids. CDR1 and CDR2 (germline): SQVTM, ANQGSEA. Study-wide findings and caveats: While abundant cord blood beta clonotypes carried fewer insertions, memory repertoires showed no such pattern.

This sample also belongs to another study, concerning yellow fever vaccine responses in identical twins.

The sequenced material came from CD4+ T cells sorted from blood. The TCR originated in a woman between 18 and 29 years old in good health. V and J are TRBV29-1 and TRBJ2-7; maybe TRBD2 (6 bases). The CDR3, as DNA: TGCAGCGCCCTAAGGACTAACTACGAGCAGTACTTC. This sequence encodes CSALRTNYEQYF.